This TCR beta chain was captured by sequencing in a study of blood T cell repertoires in COVID-19. Study context: The United States, Italy and Spain supplied acute and convalescent COVID-19 samples.

As to this clone: Distinct nucleotide sequences in the sample also encode this CDR3.

The table came from immunoSEQ multiplex PCR; TCRdb's copy has only in-frame clones and leaves some out. The data contain some 250,000 clones, approximately 85% of them singletons. Across about two dozen US areas, participants ranged in age from 18 to 89 years. The CDR3 covers 15 residues. The V gene's germline CDR1 is SEHNR and CDR2 FQNEAQ (reference sequence). Trimming cost V 5 bases and J 7 bases; bases outside gene matches: 5. The chain couples TRBV7-9 to TRBJ2-1, with TRBD2 matching over 13 bases. Sequencing input: PBMCs or T cells enriched from blood (not recorded which). The sequence derives from a woman aged 45-59 years who had recovered from COVID-19. This CDR3 reads CASSQRTSGSNEQFF. The CDR3 DNA sequence: TGTGCCAGCAGCCAGAGGACTAGCGGGAGTAATGAGCAGTTCTTC.